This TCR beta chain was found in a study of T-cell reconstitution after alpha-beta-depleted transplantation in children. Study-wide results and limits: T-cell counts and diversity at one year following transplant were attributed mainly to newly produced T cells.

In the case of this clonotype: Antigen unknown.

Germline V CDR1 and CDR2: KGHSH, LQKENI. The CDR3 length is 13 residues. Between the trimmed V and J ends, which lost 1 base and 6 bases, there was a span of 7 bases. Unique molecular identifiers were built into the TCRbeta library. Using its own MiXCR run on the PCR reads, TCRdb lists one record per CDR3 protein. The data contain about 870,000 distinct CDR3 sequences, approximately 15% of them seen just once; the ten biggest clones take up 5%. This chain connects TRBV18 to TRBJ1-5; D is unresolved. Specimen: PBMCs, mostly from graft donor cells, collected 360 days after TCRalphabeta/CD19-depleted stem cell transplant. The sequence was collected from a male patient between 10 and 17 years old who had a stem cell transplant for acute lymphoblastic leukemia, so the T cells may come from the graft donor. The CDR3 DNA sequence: TGTGCCAGCTCACCACTACAAACTCAGCCCCAGCATTTT. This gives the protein CASSPLQTQPQHF.